A single sample is the source of the 9 T cell receptor beta chains below, sequenced in a study of blood T cell repertoires in COVID-19. The protocol was immunoSEQ multiplex PCR, while the TCRdb copy is restricted to in-frame clones and leaves out a portion. Of tens of thousands of clones in the sample, around 82% are singletons; the top ten hold roughly a quarter. The sequenced sample was peripheral blood. The source is a man older than 75 with acute or convalescent COVID-19.

This chain links TRBV6-5 with TRBJ2-7; 7 nucleotides match TRBD1. The CDR3 runs to 12 residues. V trimming: 5 bases; J trimming: 9 bases; junction bases outside the gene matches: 7. The germline V gene encodes CDR1 MNHEY and CDR2 SVGAGI. The CDR3, as DNA: TGTGCCAGCAGTAGCCAGGGACAGACGCAGTACTTC. It codes for CASSSQGQTQYF.

This chain joins TRBV28 and TRBJ2-5; tentative D call: TRBD2 (6 bases). This CDR3 comprises 14 residues. Germline loops: CDR1 MDHEN, CDR2 SYDVKM. V was shortened by 6 bases and J by 5 bases, with 16 bases between the two germline ends. The CDR3 region has the DNA TGTGCCAGCAGCCGCCCTAGAGGGAGGGAGACCCAGTACTTC. Its protein is CASSRPRGRETQYF.

There are a few counts of this clone. The V call is TRBV5-6, the J call TRBJ1-1, with D perhaps TRBD1 (5 bases). Per germline, CDR1 SGHDT and CDR2 YYEEEE. The germline V and J ends were trimmed by 0 bases and 2 bases, with 14 bases remaining between them. The CDR3 consists of 16 residues. The CDR3 DNA follows: TGTGCCAGCAGCTTGGATTGGCGGGGGGAAAACACTGAAGCTTTCTTT. It translates to CASSLDWRGENTEAFF. The full variable domain, in which reference TRBV5-6 and TRBJ1-1 provide the parts outside the CDR3, is DAGVTQSPTHLIKTRGQQVTLRCSPKSGHDTVSWYQQALGQGPQFIFQYYEEEERQRGNFPDRFSGHQFPNYSSELNVNALLLGDSALYLCASSLDWRGENTEAFFGQGTRLTVV.

This sequence joins TRBV29-1 and TRBJ2-1; the match to TRBD2 covers 11 bases. The germline gives CDR1 SQVTM, CDR2 ANQGSEA. The ends lost 7 bases at V and 7 bases at J; junction bases unmatched: 9. The CDR3 runs to 14 residues. This chain's CDR3 is CSAKGLAGGNEQFF. DNA for the CDR3: TGCAGCGCCAAGGGTCTAGCGGGGGGAAATGAGCAGTTCTTC.

The chain couples TRBV5-4 to TRBJ2-3; 14 nucleotides match TRBD2. Germline V gene data show CDR1 as SGHNT and CDR2 as YYREEE (reference sequence). The CDR3 runs to 17 residues. The junction had 10 bases not matched to a gene; V was cut back by 5 bases and J by 5 bases. The DNA of the CDR3 is TGTGCCAGCAGTTCTTCCCTGACTAGCGGGAGGGGAGATACGCAGTATTTT. It specifies CASSSSLTSGRGDTQYF.

This clone was found once. The chain uses TRBV14 and TRBJ2-2, with no clear D. This CDR3 has 15 residues. V lost 3 bases to trimming and J lost 4 bases, with 12 bases between them. Per the germline V gene, CDR1 is SGHDN and CDR2 is FVKESK. CDR3 loop: CASSHNSYFTGELFF. The CDR3 nucleotides are TGTGCCAGCAGCCACAACAGCTATTTCACCGGGGAGCTGTTTTTT.

The chain uses TRBV6-5 and TRBJ1-5; D possibly corresponds to TRBD1 (6 bases). The V gene lost 6 bases and the J gene lost 2 bases, with 11 bases spanning the gap. The CDR3 length is 14 residues. Germline CDR1 MNHEY, CDR2 SVGAGI. In DNA, the CDR3 is TGTGCCAGCAGGAAAGACAGGCGCAATCAGCCCCAGCATTTT. It specifies CASRKDRRNQPQHF.

V is TRBV4-2 and J is TRBJ2-7; 9 positions match TRBD2. Unmatched junction bases numbered 5, after V lost 0 bases and J lost 5 bases. Germline V gene sequence: CDR1 LGHNA, CDR2 YNFKEQ. CDR3 length equals 15 residues. CDR3 loop: CASSQDRLAADEQYF. As DNA, the CDR3 is TGTGCCAGCAGCCAAGATAGACTAGCGGCCGACGAGCAGTACTTC.

V usage is TRBV6-2 or TRBV6-3 and J usage is TRBJ2-3, with TRBD2 matching over 9 bases. The CDR3 is 18 residues long. V gave up 0 bases and J gave up 5 bases; unmatched junction bases: 12. Looked up from germline, CDR1 is MNHEY and CDR2 is SVGEGT. CDR3 bases: TGTGCCAGCAGTTACTCGTCGGAGTCTAGCGGGAAGAAAGATACGCAGTATTTT. This sequence encodes CASSYSSESSGKKDTQYF.